This TCR beta chain came from a study of chemoradiotherapy in HPV16-positive cancers (dated by TCRdb to 2021 to 2024). Study-level background: Functional T-cell assays on cells from a couple of HPV16-positive patients defined candidate HPV-specific T-cell clones and common TCR motifs. The study set out to ask whether T-cell immunity against the HPV oncoproteins E6 and E7 changes over the course of chemoradiotherapy and whether that immunity affects survival. TCR repertoires from over 80 patients with HPV-related cancers were then used to track the candidate HPV-specific TCRs and motifs. Findings and caveats that apply to the study as a whole: Improved recurrence-free survival in HPV16-positive patients was associated with expansion of HPV-responsive T cells during chemoradiotherapy. Expansion of candidate HPV-specific clones and E7-related TCR motifs was observed in the tumor microenvironment during treatment, whereas no such expansion was observed for non-HPV-specific T cells. Only two HPV16-positive patients were used to derive the functional definition of HPV-specific T cells, and the survival association was reported for HPV16-positive patients.

About this clone: Its antigen is still unknown. Base qualities are not at hand, and no much larger clone is one base apart.

Repertoires were sampled multiple times during chemoradiotherapy, which allowed clonal expansion in the tumor microenvironment to be followed. Receptor libraries were prepared by the immunoSEQ multiplex PCR assay. TCRdb took over this immuneACCESS table, retaining in-frame rearrangements with V and J assigned. Such tables are incomplete; in checked studies, under half of the missing clones stem from an unresolved V gene, and the remainder is unexplained. Across this sample there are 3,800 or so clones, with roughly 86% seen only once. The ten largest clones represent roughly 10% of the sample. CDR1 and CDR2 are read off the germline V gene (reference sequence) as SGHKS and YYEKEE. The CDR3, from cysteine to phenylalanine, totals 16 residues. This entry keeps only the CDR3 DNA: 48 bases, framed from base 1. The junction shows trimming of 5 bases on V and 0 bases on J, plus 15 bases between the germline ends.

The V gene is TRBV5-5 and the J gene is TRBJ1-5; no D gene is confidently identified. The sequenced sample was tumor tissue, obtained from a patient who underwent chemoradiotherapy. This clonotype was obtained from a human donor with HPV-associated anogenital cancer. The bases are TGTGCCAGCAGTATAGACGTCGGGAATAGCAATCAGCCCCAGCATTTT. This yields the protein CASSIDVGNSNQPQHF.